A single sample is the source of the 18 T cell receptor beta chains below, sequenced in a study of T-cell reconstitution after alpha-beta-depleted transplantation in children. Molecular barcoding with unique molecular identifiers was used for the TCRbeta library. TCRdb re-derived calls from the PCR reads in MiXCR, one entry per CDR3 protein. The table has some 600,000 distinct CDR3 sequences, 10% to 15% seen once. The specimen was PBMCs, mostly from graft donor cells, collected 360 days after TCRalphabeta/CD19-depleted stem cell transplant. All receptors come from a male patient younger than 18 who had a stem cell transplant for acute myeloid leukemia, so the T cells may come from the graft donor.

This clonotype occurred once. A read error may account for a junction end that differs from germline. This CDR3 is CSAQLGSSYYEQFF. In DNA, the CDR3 is TGCAGTGCCCAGTTGGGGAGCTCCTACTATGAGCAGTTCTTC. V is TRBV20-1 and J is TRBJ2-1, with a possible D match to TRBD2 (5 bases). The CDR3 totals 14 residues. Germline CDR1 DFQATT, CDR2 SNEGSKA (reference sequence).

This clonotype was recorded a few times. J is TRBJ2-7 and V is TRBV4-3; TRBD2 matches at 10 bases. V dropped 1 base and J dropped 9; count of bases not matched to a gene: 9. The germline V gene encodes CDR1 LGHNA and CDR2 YSLEER. The CDR3 extends over 15 amino acids. CDR3 residues: CASSQVLAGVIAQYF. CDR3 sequence (DNA): TGCGCCAGCAGCCAAGTTCTAGCGGGAGTAATAGCGCAGTACTTC.

This clonotype was observed at least ten times. V usage is TRBV20-1 and J usage is TRBJ2-7; 8 positions match TRBD1. Germline trimming cut 3 bases from V and 0 bases from J; bases unmatched to any gene: 7. The V gene's germline CDR1 is DFQATT and CDR2 SNEGSKA (reference sequence). CDR3 size: 15 residues. The CDR3 protein is CSARGTGGSSYEQYF. As DNA, the CDR3 is TGCAGTGCTAGGGGTACAGGGGGGAGCTCCTACGAGCAGTACTTC.

V and J are TRBV7-8 and TRBJ1-5; tentatively, D is TRBD1 (6 bases). Germline V lookup: CDR1 SGHVS, CDR2 FQNEAQ. The CDR3 has 19 amino acids. The ends were cut back, 4 bases at V and 1 base at J, with 23 bases in the middle. The CDR3 sequence: CASSYLQGRALSSNQPQHF. The CDR3 nucleotides read TGTGCCAGCAGCTACCTACAGGGAAGGGCCTTATCGAGCAATCAGCCCCAGCATTTT.

This clonotype was seen at least ten times. The chain employs TRBV5-4 and TRBJ2-5; D possibly corresponds to TRBD2 (6 bases). The V gene lost 5 bases and the J gene lost 5 bases, with 19 bases spanning the gap. Per germline, CDR1 SGHNT and CDR2 YYREEE (reference sequence). The CDR3 runs to 15 residues. DNA for the CDR3: TGTGCCAGCAGGTCGGGTCTAGGCGGGACTGAGACCCAGTACTTC. It translates to CASRSGLGGTETQYF.

This clonotype was observed a few times. The rearrangement uses TRBV29-1 and TRBJ1-1; 7 bases are a match to TRBD1. V shed 6 bases, J shed 1 base, and the junction held 5 bases outside the gene matches. CDR1 SQVTM and CDR2 ANQGSEA come from the germline V gene. The CDR3 is 13 residues long. In nucleotides, the CDR3 is TGCAGCGTGGTGGGACAGTGGAACACTGAAGCTTTCTTT. Its protein product is CSVVGQWNTEAFF.

This clonotype was seen only a few times. The rearrangement uses TRBV14 and TRBJ2-1, with 8 bases lining up with TRBD2. With 3 bases clipped from V and 3 bases from J, the junction kept 13 bases outside the gene matches. The CDR3 sequence is 18 residues long. From germline, CDR1 is SGHDN and CDR2 FVKESK. Written as DNA, the CDR3 is TGTGCCAGCAGCCAGTTTAGAGCGGGAGCATCGTTCTACAATGAGCAGTTCTTC. Protein sequence: CASSQFRAGASFYNEQFF.

The sample holds one count of this clonotype. The chain employs TRBV5-1 and TRBJ2-3; 9 bases are a match to TRBD2. With V trimmed by 0 bases and J by 0 bases, 5 bases remained unmatched. The CDR3 is 17 residues long. Germline loops: CDR1 SGHRS, CDR2 YFSETQ. The chain's CDR3 is CASSLALAGTSTDTQYF. CDR3 nucleotide sequence: TGCGCCAGCAGCTTGGCCCTAGCGGGAACTAGCACAGATACGCAGTATTTT. The full variable domain, completed using reference TRBV5-1 and TRBJ2-3, is KAGVTQTPRYLIKTRGQQVTLSCSPISGHRSVSWYQQTPGQGLQFLFEYFSETQRNKGNFPGRFSGRQFSNSRSEMNVSTLELGDSALYLCASSLALAGTSTDTQYFGPGTRLTVL.

This clonotype was picked up a small number of times. The rearrangement uses TRBV9 and TRBJ2-6, with unresolved D. This CDR3 contains 19 residues. The V end lost 2 bases, the J end lost 0 bases, and 18 bases lay between the germline ends. Germline-derived CDR1 and CDR2 are SGDLS and YYNGEE. CDR3 region: CASSVPLKGAISGANVLTF. As DNA, the CDR3 is TGTGCCAGCAGCGTCCCCTTGAAGGGCGCAATCTCTGGGGCCAACGTCCTGACTTTC.

This chain links TRBV7-9 with TRBJ2-5; D unclear. CDR3 length equals 13 residues. Germline loops: CDR1 SEHNR, CDR2 FQNEAQ (reference sequence). V gave up 1 base and J gave up 4 bases, with 7 bases separating them. The CDR3 spells CASSLDVVETQYF. The CDR3 nucleotides are TGTGCCAGCAGCTTAGACGTGGTAGAGACCCAGTACTTC.

This clonotype was observed many times. The chain recombines TRBV12-3 or TRBV12-4 with TRBJ2-3; tentatively, D is TRBD1 (6 bases). The CDR3 has 14 residues. V shed 8 bases and J shed 1 base, with 13 bases lying between them. The CDR3 DNA is TGTGCCAGCTCTCCAGGGGTACGCACAGATACGCAGTATTTT. This gives the protein CASSPGVRTDTQYF.

The genes are TRBV6-1 and TRBJ1-4; TRBD1 is a possible D gene (5 bases). Germline V gene lookup returns CDR1 MNHNS and CDR2 SASEGT. This CDR3 comprises 14 residues. V was cut by 7 bases and J by 7 bases, with 16 bases left in between. CDR3 amino acids: CASKGRLSSEKLFF. The CDR3 DNA is TGTGCCAGCAAGGGGCGGCTTTCGAGTGAAAAACTGTTTTTT.

This clonotype was found many times. One end of the junction fails to match germline, which may point to a read error. The rearrangement links TRBV7-2 to TRBJ2-7; 9 bases match TRBD2. This CDR3 is built from 13 residues. Germline CDR1 reads SGHTA; CDR2 reads FQGNSA. The CDR3 reads CASSSGLLAGINF. CDR3 nucleotide sequence: TGTGCCAGCAGCTCAGGGTTACTAGCGGGTATTAACTTC.

The rearrangement joins TRBV3-1 to TRBJ2-1, with 11 bases that match TRBD2. The germline V gene has CDR1 LGHDT and CDR2 YNNKEL (reference sequence). V gave up 0 bases and J gave up 6 bases; unmatched junction bases: 7. This CDR3 comprises 17 residues. CDR3 nucleotides: TGTGCCAGCAGCCAAGAAGTGGTACTAGCGGGAGTCAATGAGCAGTTCTTC. Amino acids: CASSQEVVLAGVNEQFF.

Only a few counts were recorded for this clonotype. The chain uses TRBV6-2 or TRBV6-3 and TRBJ2-7; D call uncertain. CDR1 is MNHEY, CDR2 SVGEGT, per germline. V gave up 7 bases and J gave up 5 bases, with 15 bases separating them. CDR3 length: 13 residues. The CDR3 region is CASTSVVIHEQYF. Here the CDR3 DNA reads TGTGCCAGCACTTCGGTGGTGATCCACGAGCAGTACTTC.

This clonotype was recorded at least ten times. The rearrangement uses TRBV12-3 or TRBV12-4 and TRBJ2-7; no firm D call. V was clipped by 6 bases and J by 3 bases, with 6 bases between them. The CDR3 is 11 residues long. The CDR3 is CASSFIYEQYF. CDR3 DNA: TGTGCCAGCAGCTTTATCTACGAGCAGTACTTC.

V is TRBV7-9 and J is TRBJ2-1; D is possibly TRBD1 or TRBD2 (7 bases each). Per the germline V gene, CDR1 is SEHNR and CDR2 is FQNEAQ (reference sequence). Trimming removed 2 bases at V and 7 bases at J, with 21 bases between. The CDR3 is 17 amino acids. CDR3 sequence reads: CASSLRGLAVYVNEQFF. CDR3 coding DNA: TGTGCCAGCAGCTTAAGGGGGCTAGCGGTGTATGTGAATGAGCAGTTCTTC.

This clonotype was observed a few times. V and J are TRBV5-1 and TRBJ2-1; D is perhaps TRBD2 (6 bases). Germline assignment: CDR1 SGHRS and CDR2 YFSETQ. This CDR3 spans 14 amino acids. The V end lost 5 bases, the J end lost 2 bases, and 11 bases lay between the germline ends. CDR3 bases: TGCGCCAGCAGGGCGGGATCGGCCTACAATGAGCAGTTCTTC. Translating it yields CASRAGSAYNEQFF.